These T cell receptor beta chains were read from a single sample in a study of blood T cell repertoires in COVID-19. The protocol was immunoSEQ multiplex PCR, while the TCRdb copy is restricted to in-frame clones and leaves out a portion. This sample has about 21,000 clones, with roughly 87% found just once. Sequencing was performed on peripheral blood. The receptor source for this set is a human donor with active COVID-19. The donor label of this sample is uncertain. Each CDR3 is given with its conserved first and last residue. The D gene is left open where the match is weak. Rows give clone size only sometimes, using once, few, many, or a class for an expanded clone.

D,length,J,V,size,DNA,CDR3
TRBD2,17,TRBJ2-2,TRBV4-1,.,TGCGCCAGCAGCCCCTTTAGCGGGAGGGCCTCGGGCGGGGAGCTGTTTTTT,CASSPFSGRASGGELFF
TRBD1,15,TRBJ2-7,TRBV15,.,TGTGCCACCAGCAGAGATCTTGACAGGGTCGTAGATCAGTACTTC,CATSRDLDRVVDQYF
TRBD2,17,TRBJ2-1,TRBV4-1,.,TGCGCCAGCAGCCAAGCATTTCGTCTGACTAGCGGGTATGAGCAGTTCTTC,CASSQAFRLTSGYEQFF
.,13,TRBJ1-1,TRBV11-3,.,TGTGCCAGCAATACGGGGGGCAACACTGAAGCTTTCTTT,CASNTGGNTEAFF
TRBD1,11,TRBJ1-2,TRBV6-5,.,TGTGCCACCCAGGGGGTCTATGGCTACACCTTC,CATQGVYGYTF
.,14,TRBJ1-2,TRBV2,.,TGTGCCAGCAGTGAGCACTCCTTGACAGGCGGCTACACCTTC,CASSEHSLTGGYTF
.,15,TRBJ1-1,TRBV5-4,.,TGTGCCAGCAGCTTTGGCTCAGCGGGTGGGACTGAAGCTTTCTTT,CASSFGSAGGTEAFF
.,15,TRBJ1-2,TRBV18,.,TGTGCCAGCTCACCTGAGGTATCGGGGTACTATGGCTACACCTTC,CASSPEVSGYYGYTF
TRBD2,14,TRBJ2-3,TRBV9,once,TGTGCCAGCAGCGAGTCTGGGAGGGTAGATACGCAGTATTTT,CASSESGRVDTQYF
.,17,TRBJ2-1,TRBV5-1,.,TGCGCCAGCAGCTTGTTATCCCCCGGAGACTCCTACAATGAGCAGTTCTTC,CASSLLSPGDSYNEQFF
.,15,TRBJ1-1,TRBV6-2/TRBV6-3,.,TGTGCCAGCAGTTCGAACAACAGGGCTGGCACTGAAGCTTTCTTT,CASSSNNRAGTEAFF
TRBD2,15,TRBJ2-1,TRBV10-1,.,TGCGCCAGCAGTGAAACTAGCGGGGGGGCAGGTGAGCAGTTCTTC,CASSETSGGAGEQFF
TRBD2,15,TRBJ2-3,TRBV5-1,.,TGCGCCAGCAGCTTGGCCGGGCGGGGGTTTGATACGCAGTATTTT,CASSLAGRGFDTQYF
TRBD2,14,TRBJ2-1,TRBV10-3,.,TGTGCCATCAGTAGCGGGATTAGAGAGAATGAGCAGTTCTTC,CAISSGIRENEQFF
.,15,TRBJ1-5,TRBV7-6,once,TGTGCCAGCAGCTTAAACAGTTATAGCAATCAGCCCCAGCATTTT,CASSLNSYSNQPQHF
TRBD1,15,TRBJ2-1,TRBV18,.,TGTGCCAGCTCAAAGGACAGGACCACCTACAATGAGCAGTTCTTC,CASSKDRTTYNEQFF
TRBD2,15,TRBJ2-7,TRBV5-1,.,TGCGCCAGCAGCTTGGATGGGAGGGCGTCCTACGAGCAGTACTTC,CASSLDGRASYEQYF
TRBD2,16,TRBJ2-4,TRBV11-2,.,TGTGCCAGCAGCTCACTGGGCGGGAGGGATCTTGGCATTCAGTACTTC,CASSSLGGRDLGIQYF
.,16,TRBJ2-3,TRBV19,.,TGTGCCAGTAGTCCCCAGGTAGGCCGAGGCACAGATACGCAGTATTTT,CASSPQVGRGTDTQYF
TRBD2,18,TRBJ2-2,TRBV5-5,.,TGTGCCAGCAGCTTGTCGGCTAGCGGGGGGGTGGTCACCGGGGAGCTGTTTTTT,CASSLSASGGVVTGELFF
TRBD2,15,TRBJ2-3,TRBV10-3,.,TGTGCCATCAGGGGGACTAGCGGGGGCACAGATACGCAGTATTTT,CAIRGTSGGTDTQYF
TRBD2,15,TRBJ2-3,TRBV29-1,.,TGCACCCCTAGCGGGGGGTTACCTAGCACAGATACGCAGTATTTT,CTPSGGLPSTDTQYF
TRBD1,15,TRBJ1-2,TRBV5-4,.,TGTGCCAGCAGCGCATGGACAGGGGATAACTATGGTTACACCTTC,CASSAWTGDNYGYTF
.,14,TRBJ1-1,TRBV5-1,.,TGCGCCAGCAGCTTGGAGATTGCAGGCTTAGAAGCTTTCTTT,CASSLEIAGLEAFF
TRBD2,17,TRBJ2-1,TRBV7-3,.,TGTGCCAGCAGCTTAATGCCCAGCGGGAGCTCCTACAATGAGCAGTTCTTC,CASSLMPSGSSYNEQFF
TRBD1,15,TRBJ1-6,TRBV9,.,TGTGCCAGCAGCGTAGTGCCAGGGGGGTATTCACCCCTCCACTTT,CASSVVPGGYSPLHF
.,13,TRBJ2-7,TRBV2,.,TGTGCCAGCAGTGATTCTCTCTCCTACGAGCAGTACTTC,CASSDSLSYEQYF
.,16,TRBJ1-1,TRBV11-3,.,TGTGCCAGCAGCTTAGATTCTTGGCAGGGAGGCACTGAAGCTTTCTTT,CASSLDSWQGGTEAFF
TRBD1,16,TRBJ1-1,TRBV6-1,.,TGTGCCAGCAGTGAAACAGGGGAGTTCATGAACACTGAAGCTTTCTTT,CASSETGEFMNTEAFF
TRBD2,16,TRBJ2-3,TRBV12-5,few,TGTGCTAGTGGTCCAGTGGTAGCGGGGGTCACAGATACGCAGTATTTT,CASGPVVAGVTDTQYF
TRBD1,15,TRBJ2-1,TRBV6-5,.,TGTGCCAGCAGTACCCGGGACAGGGGGCTGAATGAGCAGTTCTTC,CASSTRDRGLNEQFF
TRBD1,15,TRBJ1-1,TRBV6-1,.,TGTGCCAGCAGTGAAGCCGGGACAGGGGGAACTGAAGCTTTCTTT,CASSEAGTGGTEAFF
.,12,TRBJ2-5,TRBV9,.,TGTGCCAGCAGCCCGCGGGAAGAGACCCAGTACTTC,CASSPREETQYF
.,13,TRBJ1-6,TRBV7-9,once,TGTGCCAGCACCGTACAGCGGAATTCACCCCTCCACTTT,CASTVQRNSPLHF
.,15,TRBJ2-1,TRBV19,.,TGTGCCAGTAGTGTGGTTAGGAGCTCCTACAATGAGCAGTTCTTC,CASSVVRSSYNEQFF
TRBD2,14,TRBJ2-7,TRBV6-1,.,TGTGCCAGCAGTGAACAGACTAGCTCCAACGAGCAGTACTTC,CASSEQTSSNEQYF
.,13,TRBJ2-7,TRBV18,.,TGTGCCAGCTCACCAGGGGGCATGTACGAGCAGTACTTC,CASSPGGMYEQYF
TRBD1,15,TRBJ2-3,TRBV12-5,few,TGTGCTAGTGGTATTCAGGGGGTGGGCACAGATACGCAGTATTTT,CASGIQGVGTDTQYF
TRBD2,16,TRBJ2-2,TRBV19,.,TGTGCCAGTAGTATTTCGGGACTAGGTAGCACCGGGGAGCTGTTTTTT,CASSISGLGSTGELFF
.,16,TRBJ2-7,TRBV5-4,.,TGTGCCAGCAGCTCACAACAGGTTTCCGCAACCTACGAGCAGTACTTC,CASSSQQVSATYEQYF
TRBD2,15,TRBJ2-3,TRBV7-2,.,TGTGCCAGCAGCCCGCCCGGGGGGGCCTCAGATACGCAGTATTTT,CASSPPGGASDTQYF
TRBD2,15,TRBJ2-5,TRBV24-1,.,TGTGCCACCAGTGCCGCGGGAGGGCCACAAGAGACCCAGTACTTC,CATSAAGGPQETQYF
.,15,TRBJ2-3,TRBV19,.,TGTGCCAGTAGTATCGGACAGTTGGTTACAGATACGCAGTATTTT,CASSIGQLVTDTQYF
.,13,TRBJ1-5,TRBV7-2,.,TGTGCCAGCAGCTTAGAGGGGTATCAGCCCCAGCATTTT,CASSLEGYQPQHF
TRBD1,13,TRBJ2-3,TRBV28,.,TGTGCCTTTCGGGACAGGACGACAGATACGCAGTATTTT,CAFRDRTTDTQYF
TRBD2,13,TRBJ2-3,TRBV5-1,.,TGCGCCAGCAGCTTGCGGGAGGGGGATACGCAGTATTTT,CASSLREGDTQYF
.,18,TRBJ1-3,TRBV4-2,once,TGTGCCAGCAGCCAAGTATCAGACACCCTACTCTCTGGAAACACCATATATTTT,CASSQVSDTLLSGNTIYF
.,15,TRBJ2-7,TRBV6-5,.,TGTGCCAGCAGTTACGGGCGGGGCGCGACCTACGAGCAGTACTTC,CASSYGRGATYEQYF
.,13,TRBJ2-1,TRBV11-3,.,TGTGCCAGCAGCCCCGGAACGGGGGGCGAGCAGTTCTTC,CASSPGTGGEQFF
.,15,TRBJ2-3,TRBV6-1,.,TGTGCCAGCAGTGAAGATCCAGGGGTGACAGATACGCAGTATTTT,CASSEDPGVTDTQYF
TRBD1,16,TRBJ2-5,TRBV12-5,.,TGTGCTAGTGGAGAAGGTTTGGGACAGGCGGTGGGGACCCAGTACTTC,CASGEGLGQAVGTQYF
.,15,TRBJ1-2,TRBV5-1,.,TGCGCCAGCAGCTTGGCAAGTGGAGGTAACTATGGCTACACCTTC,CASSLASGGNYGYTF
.,14,TRBJ1-2,TRBV3-1/TRBV3-2,.,TGTGCCAGCAGCCAGGGGGCCTCGAACTATGGCTACACCTTC,CASSQGASNYGYTF
TRBD2,14,TRBJ2-3,TRBV20-1,.,TGCAGTGCTAGTTTAGCGGGGGGCCGGGATACGCAGTATTTT,CSASLAGGRDTQYF
TRBD1,18,TRBJ2-2,TRBV19,.,TGTGCCAGTAGTATTAGTCCAAACAGGGGGTTTAACACCGGGGAGCTGTTTTTT,CASSISPNRGFNTGELFF
TRBD1,15,TRBJ1-6,TRBV7-7,.,TGTGCTAGCAGCTTAGGACAGGGGATTAATTCACCCCTCCACTTT,CASSLGQGINSPLHF
TRBD2,18,TRBJ2-1,TRBV19,.,TGTGCCAGTAGTTTGAGCGGACTAGCGGGAGCAGGGGGGAATGAGCAGTTCTTC,CASSLSGLAGAGGNEQFF
TRBD2,15,TRBJ2-7,TRBV11-3,.,TGTGCCAGCAGCCAGGGACTAGCGGGAGACGAGGAGCAGTACTTC,CASSQGLAGDEEQYF